These T cell receptor beta chains were read from a single sample in a study of technical replicates of blood from a few donors. Assay: immunoSEQ multiplex PCR; the TCRdb copy retains only in-frame clones and omits some. The sample contains approximately 99,000 clones, approximately 96% of which appear only once. Sequenced sample: T cells isolated from PBMCs. These receptor sequences come from a human donor in good health. The CDR3 runs from the conserved cysteine through the conserved F or W. The D gene is left open where the match is weak. Rows give clone size only sometimes, using once, few, many, or a class for an expanded clone.

j_call v_call clone_size d_call cdr3_aa cdr3_nt
TRBJ2-3 TRBV6-6 NA TRBD1 CASSSDIRGRTDTQYF TGTGCCAGCAGTTCAGATATCAGGGGGCGCACAGATACGCAGTATTTT
TRBJ2-7 TRBV25-1 NA NA CASRRLYEQYF TGTGCCAGCAGAAGACTCTACGAGCAGTACTTC
TRBJ2-7 TRBV28 NA TRBD2 CATRNPGGGPYEQYF TGTGCCACGAGGAATCCGGGGGGAGGGCCCTACGAGCAGTACTTC
TRBJ2-5 TRBV7-3 NA TRBD2 CASSPTGTSVAQYF TGTGCCAGCAGCCCGACCGGGACTAGCGTAGCCCAGTACTTC
TRBJ2-1 TRBV6-5 NA NA CASSGNFVNEQFF TGTGCCAGCAGCGGGAATTTTGTCAATGAGCAGTTCTTC
TRBJ1-4 TRBV21-1 NA NA CASSILLPGGTGREKLFF TGTGCCAGCAGCATTCTTCTTCCTGGGGGGACAGGGAGGGAAAAACTGTTTTTT
TRBJ2-7 TRBV28 once NA CASNPLRTYTYEQYF TGTGCCAGCAATCCCCTCCGGACATACACCTACGAGCAGTACTTC
TRBJ1-2 TRBV19 NA NA CACTEGHGYTF TGTGCCTGCACGGAGGGACATGGCTACACCTTC
TRBJ2-7 TRBV6-6 NA TRBD2 CASTGLASSYEQYF TGTGCCAGCACGGGACTAGCGAGCTCCTACGAGCAGTACTTC
TRBJ2-5 TRBV7-6 NA TRBD2 CASSSATGTSGIPQYF TGTGCCAGCAGCTCAGCCACCGGGACTAGCGGGATCCCCCAGTACTTC